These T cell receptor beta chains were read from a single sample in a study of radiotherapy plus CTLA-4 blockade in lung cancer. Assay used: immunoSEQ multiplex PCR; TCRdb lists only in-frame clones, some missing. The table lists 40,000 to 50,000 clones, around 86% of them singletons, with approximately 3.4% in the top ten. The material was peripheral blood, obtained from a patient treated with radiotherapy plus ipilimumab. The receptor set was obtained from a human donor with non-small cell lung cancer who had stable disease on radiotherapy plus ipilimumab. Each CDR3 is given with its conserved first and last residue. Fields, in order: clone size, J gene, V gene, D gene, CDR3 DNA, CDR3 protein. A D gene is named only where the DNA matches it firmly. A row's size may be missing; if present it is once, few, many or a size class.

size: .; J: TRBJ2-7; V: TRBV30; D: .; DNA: TGTGCCTGGAGTGCTGACAGGAGCTCCTACGAGCAGTACTTC; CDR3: CAWSADRSSYEQYF
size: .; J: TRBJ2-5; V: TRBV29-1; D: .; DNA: TGCAGCGTTGTTAGGCGGGGCGAGATGGGGGAGACCCAGTACTTC; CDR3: CSVVRRGEMGETQYF
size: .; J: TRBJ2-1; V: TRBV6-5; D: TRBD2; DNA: TGTGCCAGCAGGCCGGGACTAGCGGGAATCTATGAGCAGTTCTTC; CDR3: CASRPGLAGIYEQFF
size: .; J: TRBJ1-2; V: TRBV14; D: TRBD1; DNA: TGTGCCAGCAGCCAGACAGGGTTCGGCTACACCTTC; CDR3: CASSQTGFGYTF
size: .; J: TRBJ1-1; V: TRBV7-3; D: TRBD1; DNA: TGTGCCAGCAGCCCAGGGACAGGAATGAACACTGAAGCTTTCTTT; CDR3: CASSPGTGMNTEAFF
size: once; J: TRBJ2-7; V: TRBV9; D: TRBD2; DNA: TGTGCCAGCAGCGAGCAGAGCGGGAGTTCCTACGAGCAGTACTTC; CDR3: CASSEQSGSSYEQYF
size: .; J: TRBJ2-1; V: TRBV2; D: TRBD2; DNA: TGTGCCAGCAGGCTACTAGCGGGAGGGGGCGATGAGCAGTTCTTC; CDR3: CASRLLAGGGDEQFF
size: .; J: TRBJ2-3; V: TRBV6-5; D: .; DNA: TGTGCCAGCAGTTACGGGGCAGGGTCATGGGATACGCAGTATTTT; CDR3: CASSYGAGSWDTQYF
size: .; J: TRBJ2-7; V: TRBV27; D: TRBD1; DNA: TGTGCCAGCCGCCCCCGGGACAGGGGGCGTGAGCAGTACTTC; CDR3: CASRPRDRGREQYF
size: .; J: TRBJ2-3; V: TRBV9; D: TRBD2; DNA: TGTGCCAGCAGTCGGGAGGGTGGAACCCGAACCCTCACAGATACGCAGTATTTT; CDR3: CASSREGGTRTLTDTQYF
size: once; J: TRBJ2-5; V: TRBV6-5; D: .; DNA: TGTGCCAGCAGTTATTATAAGGGGCGAAAAGGAGAGACCCAGTACTTC; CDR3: CASSYYKGRKGETQYF
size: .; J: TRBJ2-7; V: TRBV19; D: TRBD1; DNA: TGTGCCAGTAGTATCGGGACAGGGAACGAGCAGTACTTC; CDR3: CASSIGTGNEQYF
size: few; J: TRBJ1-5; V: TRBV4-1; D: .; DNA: TGCGCCAGCAGCCAAGAGCCCAGTTTGAGGCAGCCCCAGCATTTT; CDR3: CASSQEPSLRQPQHF
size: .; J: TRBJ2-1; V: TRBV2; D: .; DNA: TGTGCCAGCAACTCGGGCTCCTACAATGAGCAGTTCTTC; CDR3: CASNSGSYNEQFF
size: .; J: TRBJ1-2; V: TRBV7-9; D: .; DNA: TGTGCCAGCAGCTTATCGCAGGCCGCTAACTATGGCTACACCTTC; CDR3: CASSLSQAANYGYTF
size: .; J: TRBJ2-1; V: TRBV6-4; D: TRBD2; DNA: TGTGCCAGCCTCGAGGCGCTAGCGGAGTACAATGAGCAGTTCTTC; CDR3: CASLEALAEYNEQFF